The following is a T cell receptor beta chain sequence with its context. Trimming took 4 bases from V and 4 from J; bases not matched to a gene: 8. The V gene's germline CDR1 is MNHNS and CDR2 SASEGT. This CDR3 is built from 16 residues. This table comes from immunoSEQ multiplex PCR, and its TCRdb copy is limited to in-frame clones, with some not included. The sample consists of over 85,000 clones, 90% to 97% of them appearing once. This entry comes from a study of technical replicates of blood from a handful of donors. This sequence was found in a human donor in good health. The V and J genes are TRBV6-1 and TRBJ2-2, with 8 bases matching TRBD2. Sequencing was done on a sample of T cells isolated from PBMCs. CDR3 protein: CASSVRSGSITGELFF. CDR3 nucleotides: TGTGCCAGCAGTGTTAGGAGCGGGAGTATCACCGGGGAGCTGTTTTTT.